These T cell receptor beta chains were read from a single sample in a study of PD-1 blockade in mismatch repair-deficient tumors. The data were produced by immunoSEQ multiplex PCR, yet TCRdb's version contains in-frame clones alone and is incomplete. Among about 51,000 clones listed, more than 65% were seen once. Sequences were derived from peripheral blood, sampled about 4.5 months after starting pembrolizumab. Every receptor here comes from an adult with mismatch repair-deficient cancer. Each CDR3 is given with its conserved first and last residue. A D gene is named only where the DNA matches it firmly. Some rows have no size entry. The others give once, few or many, or a class for an expanded clone.

TRBJ1-2	TRBV6-1	NA	NA	TGTGCCAGCAGTGAAGGGACAGTGCTTGGCTACACCTTC	CASSEGTVLGYTF
TRBJ2-2	TRBV4-3	NA	NA	TGCGCCAGCAGCCAAGATCCCCGGGGGATGGGGGAGCTGTTTTTT	CASSQDPRGMGELFF
TRBJ2-7	TRBV9	TRBD1	NA	TGTGCCAGCAGCGTAGAGCCAGGGGGTCGATACGAGCAGTACTTC	CASSVEPGGRYEQYF
TRBJ2-5	TRBV6-1	NA	NA	TGTGCCAGCGTGTCTTTCATGGGAGAGACCCAGTACTTC	CASVSFMGETQYF
TRBJ2-5	TRBV7-2	TRBD2	NA	TGTGCCAGCAGCTTAGTCCCCCTAGCGGGGGAAGAGACCCAGTACTTC	CASSLVPLAGEETQYF
TRBJ2-2	TRBV9	TRBD2	NA	TGTGCCAGCAGCGAACCGAGCGGGAGGGCCGATACCGGGGAGCTGTTTTTT	CASSEPSGRADTGELFF
TRBJ2-1	TRBV29-1	NA	NA	TGCAGCGGGCTTACTAGCACTAATGGCTATGAGCAGTTCTTC	CSGLTSTNGYEQFF
TRBJ1-1	TRBV10-3	TRBD1	medium-sized	TGTGCCACCGGGACAGGTGATACAAACACTGAAGCTTTCTTT	CATGTGDTNTEAFF
TRBJ1-2	TRBV4-3	NA	NA	TGCGCCAGCAGCCAAGATTGGAGGGTCTACGGCTACACCTTC	CASSQDWRVYGYTF
TRBJ2-3	TRBV19	NA	NA	TGTGCCAGTAGAAGGGCAGTAAACGACCTCACAGATACGCAGTATTTT	CASRRAVNDLTDTQYF
TRBJ1-2	TRBV2	NA	few	TGTGCCAGCAGTGGACCTGGGGCCGGCTACACCTTC	CASSGPGAGYTF
TRBJ2-1	TRBV9	TRBD1	NA	TGTGCCAGCAGCGCTGGGGGACAGGCGACATATGCGGTGCAGTTCTTC	CASSAGGQATYAVQFF
TRBJ1-1	TRBV27	TRBD1	NA	TGTGCCAGCAGTCAATTTCAGGGGGCTACTGAAGCTTTCTTT	CASSQFQGATEAFF
TRBJ2-2	TRBV9	NA	once	TGTGCCAGCAGCGTAGTACAGGGGAACACCGGGGAGCTGTTTTTT	CASSVVQGNTGELFF
TRBJ1-1	TRBV19	NA	NA	TGTGCCAGTATACTCGCCACGGGGGGGAACACTGAAGCTTTCTTT	CASILATGGNTEAFF
TRBJ1-2	TRBV30	NA	NA	TGTGCCTGGAGTGTACAGCTTACGCTAAACTATGGCTACACCTTC	CAWSVQLTLNYGYTF
TRBJ1-1	TRBV18	TRBD1	NA	TGTGCCAGCTCACCCACAGGGGGCCTTTTGAACACTGAAGCTTTCTTT	CASSPTGGLLNTEAFF
TRBJ2-1	TRBV10-3	NA	NA	TGTGCCATCAGTCCGGGGAATGAGCAGTTCTTC	CAISPGNEQFF
TRBJ2-3	TRBV4-1	NA	NA	TGCGCCAGCAGCCAAACCCCCCCTTCAGAGGGAACAGATACGCAGTATTTT	CASSQTPPSEGTDTQYF
TRBJ2-1	TRBV9	TRBD1	NA	TGTGCCAGCAGCGTGACAGGGGGCGCAAGGTCTGAGCAGTTCTTC	CASSVTGGARSEQFF
TRBJ2-3	TRBV7-3	NA	NA	TGTGCCAGCAGCTTGATAGGGGCAGGAGATACGCAGTATTTT	CASSLIGAGDTQYF
TRBJ2-7	TRBV9	TRBD2	medium-sized	TGTGCCAGCAGCGTAGCTCCTAGCGGGAGTAGCTCCTACGAGCAGTACTTC	CASSVAPSGSSSYEQYF
TRBJ2-3	TRBV7-2	TRBD2	NA	TGTGCCAGCAGCTTAGCACTTAGCGGGAGGGGCACAGATACGCAGTATTTT	CASSLALSGRGTDTQYF
TRBJ1-2	TRBV5-6	NA	NA	TGTGCCAGCAGGACTGGGGCCCCATACAACTATGGCTACACCTTC	CASRTGAPYNYGYTF
TRBJ2-5	TRBV4-1	NA	once	TGCGCCAGCAGCCAAGAGAGGACGGGTATGGAGACCCAGTACTTC	CASSQERTGMETQYF
TRBJ2-7	TRBV4-1	TRBD1	few	TGCGCCAGCAGCACCCCGGGACAGCATTCCTACGAGCAGTACTTC	CASSTPGQHSYEQYF
TRBJ2-7	TRBV9	NA	NA	TGTGCCAGCAGCGCTGGGGGCGGGAGACTCTACGAGCAGTACTTC	CASSAGGGRLYEQYF
TRBJ1-2	TRBV6-1	NA	few	TGTGCCAGCAGTCGAGCTAACTATGGCTACACCTTC	CASSRANYGYTF
TRBJ2-7	TRBV5-4	NA	NA	TGTGCCAGCAGCTCATCTGGGAGGACATACGAGCAGTACTTC	CASSSSGRTYEQYF
TRBJ1-1	TRBV27	NA	NA	TGTGCCAGCAGTTTACGGGATGGCAACACTGAAGCTTTCTTT	CASSLRDGNTEAFF
TRBJ2-5	TRBV2	NA	NA	TGTGCCAGCAGCGATAGACGCGCGACCCAGTACTTC	CASSDRRATQYF
TRBJ2-1	TRBV7-8	NA	NA	TGTGCCAGCAGCTTAGCAGGGGTATACAATGAGCAGTTCTTC	CASSLAGVYNEQFF
TRBJ2-1	TRBV30	NA	once	TGTGCCTGGACGGGCTCCTACAATGAGCAGTTCTTC	CAWTGSYNEQFF
TRBJ2-7	TRBV27	NA	NA	TGTGCCAGCAGTCCAAGGAGCTCCTACGAGCAGTACTTC	CASSPRSSYEQYF
TRBJ1-1	TRBV2	NA	once	TGTGCCAGCACCGCCTACTCGGGGGAAAGTACTGAAGCTTTCTTT	CASTAYSGESTEAFF
TRBJ1-5	TRBV21-1	NA	NA	TGTGCCAGCAGCAAAGACCCTGGCCAGGGATGGAGCAATCAGCCCCAGCATTTT	CASSKDPGQGWSNQPQHF
TRBJ2-5	TRBV11-1	NA	NA	TGTGCCAGCAGCTTAAGTCCCCTGGGACACTCCTTCCAAGAGACCCAGTACTTC	CASSLSPLGHSFQETQYF
TRBJ2-7	TRBV29-1	NA	NA	TGCAGCGGGATGAACGGGGGACGAGGTTACGAGCAGTACTTC	CSGMNGGRGYEQYF
TRBJ1-4	TRBV6-1	NA	once	TGTGCCAGCAGTGGGGGCGAGTTGGCTAATGAAAAACTGTTTTTT	CASSGGELANEKLFF
TRBJ2-1	TRBV6-5	TRBD2	NA	TGTGCCAGCAGTTACTCGCCTAGCGGGAGTTTCGGTGAGCAGTTCTTC	CASSYSPSGSFGEQFF
TRBJ2-1	TRBV20-1	NA	NA	TGCAGTGCCCAGTACAATGAGCAGTTCTTC	CSAQYNEQFF
TRBJ2-5	TRBV5-1	TRBD1	NA	TGCGCCAGCAGCCGGGGACAGGGGGAGACCCAGTACTTC	CASSRGQGETQYF
TRBJ2-7	TRBV19	TRBD1	NA	TGTGCCAGTAGCCGGGACAGCTACTACGAGCAGTACTTC	CASSRDSYYEQYF